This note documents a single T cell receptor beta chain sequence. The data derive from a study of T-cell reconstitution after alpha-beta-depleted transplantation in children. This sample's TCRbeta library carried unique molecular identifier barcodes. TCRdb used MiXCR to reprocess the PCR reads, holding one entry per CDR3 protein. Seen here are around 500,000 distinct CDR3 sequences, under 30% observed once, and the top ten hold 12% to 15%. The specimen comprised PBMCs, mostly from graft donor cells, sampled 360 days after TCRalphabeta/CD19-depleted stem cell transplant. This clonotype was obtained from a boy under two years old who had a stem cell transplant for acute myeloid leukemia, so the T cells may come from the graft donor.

In DNA form, the CDR3 reads TGTGCCATCAGTGAGTCGGGAGGAGCGGAGCTCACAGATACGCAGTATTTT. Translated: CAISESGGAELTDTQYF. This rearrangement joins TRBV10-3 to TRBJ2-3; D may be TRBD2 (6 bases). V lost 0 bases and J 2 bases, leaving 15 bases between the germline ends. This CDR3 region has 17 residues. Germline V CDR1 and CDR2: ENHRY, SYGVKD.